This entry is about one TCR beta chain. The sample is drawn from a study of blood T cell repertoires in COVID-19. This CDR3 region has 13 residues. Germline-derived CDR1 and CDR2 are LGHDT and YNNKEL (reference sequence). V was shortened by 4 bases and J by 3 bases, with 4 bases between the two germline ends. TCRdb keeps only in-frame clones here, not all; method: immunoSEQ multiplex PCR. The table records under 300,000 clones, approximately 91% of them present only once. The chain employs TRBV3-1 (or the pseudogene TRBV3-2) and TRBJ2-6; unclear D gene. Sequenced: PBMCs or T cells enriched from blood (not recorded which). The source is a woman between 40 and 55 years old with acute COVID-19. The CDR3: CASSLYGANVLTF. The CDR3 region has the DNA TGTGCCAGCAGCCTCTATGGGGCCAACGTCCTGACTTTC.